The present TCR beta chain was sequenced within a study of blood T cell repertoires in COVID-19. Across the whole study: Both acute and convalescent COVID-19 samples were obtained from the United States, Italy and Spain. PBMCs, B-cell-depleted T cells, or T cells provided the cDNA or gDNA that made up the material.

As processed by the authors: Amplification of reference gene primers was used by the study to estimate nucleated cell counts. Method: immunoSEQ multiplex PCR; TCRdb's copy keeps in-frame clones and lacks some. The V and J calls and clone size come from that table; D and trimming were worked out from the DNA. This sample has some 50,000 clones, with about 83% found just once. Germline V gene data show CDR1 as ENHRY and CDR2 as SYGVKD. This CDR3 comprises 15 residues. Trimming shortened V by 9 bases and J by 0 bases, and 17 bases separated the two germline ends. The genes are TRBV10-3 and TRBJ1-1, with D possibly TRBD1 on 6 matching bases. Material: peripheral blood. This sequence originates from a woman older than 75 with acute or convalescent COVID-19. The CDR3 bases are TGTGCCATTCGTCCTGGGCAGGGGATGAACACTGAAGCTTTCTTT. Amino acids: CAIRPGQGMNTEAFF.